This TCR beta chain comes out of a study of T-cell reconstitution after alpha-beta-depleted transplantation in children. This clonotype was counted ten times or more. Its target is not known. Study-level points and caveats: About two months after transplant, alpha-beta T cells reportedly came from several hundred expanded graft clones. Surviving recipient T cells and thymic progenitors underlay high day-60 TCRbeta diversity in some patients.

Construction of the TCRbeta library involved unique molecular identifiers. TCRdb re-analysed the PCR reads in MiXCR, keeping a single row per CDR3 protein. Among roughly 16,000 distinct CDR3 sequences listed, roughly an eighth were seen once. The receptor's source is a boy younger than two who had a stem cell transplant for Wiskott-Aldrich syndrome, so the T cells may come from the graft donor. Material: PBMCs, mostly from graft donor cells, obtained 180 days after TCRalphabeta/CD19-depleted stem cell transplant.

The CDR3 sequence is CATSDRLAGVRETQYF. As DNA, the CDR3 is TGTGCCACCAGTGACCGACTAGCGGGAGTGCGAGAGACCCAGTACTTC. The rearrangement uses TRBV24-1 and TRBJ2-5, with 12 bases identical to TRBD2. V shed 4 bases, J shed 4 bases, and the junction held 6 bases outside the gene matches. The CDR3 covers 16 residues. Germline-derived CDR1 and CDR2 are KGHDR and SFDVKD.